This T cell receptor (beta chain) was captured in a study of identical twins. The V gene's germline CDR1 is ENHRY and CDR2 SYGVKD. V shed 3 bases and J shed 10 bases, with 16 bases lying between them. The CDR3 loop spans 14 amino acids. TCRdb recomputed calls from the 5' RACE reads with MiXCR, one row per CDR3 protein. Of over 500,000 distinct CDR3 sequences detected, less than 25% appear once; the ten largest clones hold 0.75% to 0.95%. The table lists this clonotype with many counts. These sequences were also reported in another study, on T cells expressing NK-cell markers.

This TCR was sampled from a woman in her late teens or twenties in good health. The material sequenced was CD4+ T cells sorted from blood. The chain recombines TRBV10-3 with TRBJ2-4; possible D gene TRBD1, 5 bases. The CDR3 sequence: CAISDPGLATIQYF. DNA for the CDR3: TGTGCCATCAGTGACCCAGGGCTGGCCACTATTCAGTACTTC.